One and the same sample provided the 6 T cell receptor beta chains below, sequenced in a study of blood T cell repertoires in COVID-19. The assay was immunoSEQ multiplex PCR, and TCRdb's table has in-frame clones only and misses some. Here the sample spans some 120,000 clones, 80% being singletons. The source material was peripheral blood. The receptor source for this set is a man aged 70 or older with acute or convalescent COVID-19.

This rearrangement joins TRBV27 to TRBJ1-5, with 10 bases matching TRBD1. CDR3 size: 16 residues. Germline CDR1 and CDR2: MNHEY and SMNVEV (reference sequence). J gave up 0 bases and V 5 bases, and 4 bases lay outside the gene matches. Here the CDR3 reads CASSPRDRGSNQPQHF. As DNA, the CDR3 is TGTGCCAGCAGTCCCCGGGACAGGGGTAGCAATCAGCCCCAGCATTTT.

The chain uses TRBV5-4 and TRBJ1-6; TRBD1 is a possible D gene (5 bases). CDR1 and CDR2 from the germline V gene are SGHNT and YYREEE (reference sequence). V gave up 1 base and J gave up 10 bases, with 12 bases separating them. The CDR3 is 14 residues long. In DNA, the CDR3 is TGTGCCAGCAGCTTGATGGGGGGTAGGTCACCCCTCCACTTT. Amino acids: CASSLMGGRSPLHF.

The CDR3 reads CASSESPGQGTEQYF. CDR3 sequence (DNA): TGCGCCAGCAGTGAGTCACCCGGACAGGGGACCGAGCAGTACTTC. The genes are TRBV10-1 and TRBJ2-7; TRBD1 matches at 9 bases. Unmatched junction bases numbered 6, after V lost 0 bases and J lost 6 bases. CDR3 length: 15 residues. Germline V gives CDR1 WNHNN, CDR2 SYGVQD (reference sequence).

The rearrangement uses TRBV11-2 and TRBJ2-5, with no clear D. CDR3 length: 12 amino acids. V was cut by 5 bases and J by 7 bases, with 11 bases left in between. Germline CDR1 SGHAT, CDR2 FQNNGV. This CDR3 is CASSPYLRTQYF. CDR3 in DNA: TGTGCCAGCAGCCCCTACTTGAGGACCCAGTACTTC.

This rearrangement joins TRBV23-1 to TRBJ1-6, with D maybe TRBD1 (5 bases). TRBV23-1 is treated as an ORF (open reading frame) with a function not yet certain. This CDR3 comprises 18 residues. Trimming cost V 0 bases and J 5 bases, with 17 bases left between them. CDR3 sequence (DNA): TGCGCCAGCAGTCAATCCCCAACGAACAGGTTAAATAATTCACCCCTCCACTTT. Translated: CASSQSPTNRLNNSPLHF.

The V gene is TRBV2, the J gene TRBJ1-2; D is uncertain. In germline, CDR1 is SNHLY, CDR2 FYNNEI. The V and J ends lost 4 bases and 3 bases respectively, with 9 bases between them. The CDR3 runs to 13 residues. CDR3 sequence reads: CASSAEGDYGYTF. In DNA form, the CDR3 reads TGTGCCAGCAGTGCAGAGGGAGACTATGGCTACACCTTC.